This T cell receptor beta chain was retrieved from a study of blood T cell repertoires in COVID-19. Overall study: Both acute and convalescent COVID-19 samples were obtained from the United States, Italy and Spain.

Germline lookup yields CDR1 LNHDA and CDR2 SQIVND (reference sequence). Trimming pared 4 bases from V and 4 bases from J, leaving 10 bases between. The CDR3 is made up of 13 amino acids. Participants were aged about 18 to 90 years, lived in about two dozen US areas, and enrolled virtually. Self-reported history from a screening survey and questionnaire set each donor's cohort. What the recovered Cohort 3 donors had was two negative PCRs, clearance, or symptom resolution. Some clones are missing from TCRdb's copy, which holds only in-frame ones; the method was immunoSEQ multiplex PCR. The sample has approximately 220,000 clones; about four fifths are singletons.

The sample was PBMCs or T cells enriched from blood (not recorded which). The rearrangement links TRBV19 to TRBJ1-2; D gene unclear. This sequence originates from a woman in her forties who had recovered from COVID-19. The CDR3 here is CASSTAQAYGYTF. For the CDR3, the DNA is TGTGCCAGTAGTACCGCCCAGGCCTATGGCTACACCTTC.